Presented here are 20 T cell receptor beta chains from one specimen sequenced in a study of blood T cell repertoires in COVID-19. Here immunoSEQ multiplex PCR was the method, and the copy in TCRdb shows in-frame clones only, minus some. The repertoire holds 250,000 or so clones, with roughly 90% as singletons. The sequenced material came from peripheral blood. These receptors were collected from a woman aged 60-75 years with COVID-19, enrolled during active disease.

This rearrangement joins TRBV27 to TRBJ2-3, with TRBD1 matching over 7 bases. From germline, CDR1 is MNHEY and CDR2 SMNVEV (reference sequence). The CDR3 spans 15 residues. V was pared by 2 bases and J by 4 bases, with 6 bases of the junction left unmatched. This chain's CDR3 is CASSLTVGTADTQYF. As DNA, the CDR3 is TGTGCCAGCAGTTTAACAGTCGGGACAGCAGATACGCAGTATTTT.

This chain uses TRBV19 with TRBJ2-1; 8 bases match TRBD1. The CDR3 covers 15 residues. Germline V gene lookup returns CDR1 LNHDA and CDR2 SQIVND (reference sequence). J lost 9 bases, V lost 4 bases, and 11 bases had no gene match. In DNA, the CDR3 is TGTGCCAGTAGTACCGCCGAGACAGGGGCCGGTGAGCAGTTCTTC. This codes for CASSTAETGAGEQFF.

J is TRBJ1-2 and V is TRBV19; possibly TRBD1 for D (5 bases). The length of the CDR3 is 13 residues. Looked up from germline, CDR1 is LNHDA and CDR2 is SQIVND (reference sequence). V dropped 3 bases and J dropped 5 bases, with 10 bases sitting between them. CDR3 loop: CASSIPGEYGYTF. CDR3 coding DNA: TGTGCCAGTAGTATCCCGGGGGAGTATGGCTACACCTTC.

This chain uses TRBV6-5 with TRBJ1-6; TRBD1 might be the D (6 bases). The CDR3 is 15 amino acids. Trimming shortened V by 6 bases and J by 7 bases, and 16 bases separated the two germline ends. The V gene's germline CDR1 is MNHEY and CDR2 SVGAGI. DNA for the CDR3: TGTGCCAGCAGATCCCTTACAGGGCAGAATTCACCCCTCCACTTT. It encodes CASRSLTGQNSPLHF.

V gene TRBV10-3 combines with J gene TRBJ1-3; 10 positions match TRBD1. Trimming at V came to 4 bases and at J to 3 bases, leaving 3 bases not matched to a gene. Germline lookup yields CDR1 ENHRY and CDR2 SYGVKD. The length of the CDR3 is 15 residues. The CDR3 DNA follows: TGTGCCATCAGTGGGGACAGGGGAGTTGGAAACACCATATATTTT. Amino acid sequence: CAISGDRGVGNTIYF.

The gene calls are TRBV7-3 and TRBJ2-1, with 11 bases lining up with TRBD2. J lost 2 bases, V lost 5 bases, and 2 bases had no gene match. The CDR3 runs to 15 residues. Per germline, CDR1 SGHTA and CDR2 FQGTGA. Here the CDR3 reads CASSPSGGTYNEQFF. DNA of the CDR3: TGTGCCAGCAGCCCTAGCGGGGGGACCTACAATGAGCAGTTCTTC.

Note on this clone: At one of its ends the junction is not consistent with the germline gene, which may arise from a read error. The rearrangement uses TRBV13 and TRBJ2-2; 11 nucleotides align to TRBD2. The germline gives CDR1 PRHDT, CDR2 FYEKMQ (reference sequence). The CDR3 is 15 amino acids. CDR3 bases: TGTGCCCGCAGCTTAGCGGGGGGGCCGGACGGGGAGCTGTTTTTT. Encoded protein: CARSLAGGPDGELFF.

The rearrangement joins TRBV18 to TRBJ1-4; D gene unclear. V was pared by 1 base and J by 5 bases, with 8 bases between. From germline, CDR1 is KGHSH and CDR2 LQKENI. The CDR3 covers 14 residues. CDR3 bases: TGTGCCAGCTCACCACAACAGTTGAATGAAAAACTGTTTTTT. Its protein product is CASSPQQLNEKLFF.

The chain has TRBV7-9 and TRBJ1-5; TRBD1 agrees at 9 bases. The CDR3 length is 14 residues. Trimming cost V 6 bases and J 5 bases; bases outside gene matches: 5. Germline-derived CDR1 and CDR2 are SEHNR and FQNEAQ (reference sequence). The CDR3 loop reads CASSYTGGDQPQHF. The CDR3, as DNA: TGTGCCAGCAGTTACACAGGGGGCGATCAGCCCCAGCATTTT.

The chain joins TRBV6-5 to TRBJ1-1; D ambiguous. Trimming stripped 7 bases from V and 6 bases from J, with 18 bases between. Germline lookup yields CDR1 MNHEY and CDR2 SVGAGI. The CDR3 has 14 amino acids. CDR3 loop: CASTDPGVKAEAFF. CDR3 sequence (DNA): TGTGCCAGCACCGACCCCGGGGTCAAGGCTGAAGCTTTCTTT.

The chain couples TRBV7-2 to TRBJ2-7, with 7 nucleotides matching TRBD1. The CDR3 runs to 16 residues. Trimming at V came to 5 bases and at J to 8 bases, leaving 18 bases not matched to a gene. Germline V lookup: CDR1 SGHTA, CDR2 FQGNSA. CDR3 in DNA: TGTGCCAGCAGCCTACGACAGGGAAACATCCGGGTCAAGCAGTACTTC. Translating gives CASSLRQGNIRVKQYF.

V usage is TRBV6-1 and J usage is TRBJ1-5; D is perhaps TRBD1 (5 bases). V lost 0 bases and J 7 bases, leaving 10 bases between the germline ends. CDR1 and CDR2 (germline): MNHNS, SASEGT. The CDR3 contains 14 residues. The CDR3 loop reads CASSEAGARQPQHF. CDR3 nucleotide sequence: TGTGCCAGCAGTGAAGCAGGGGCCAGGCAGCCCCAGCATTTT.

The gene calls are TRBV3-1 (or the pseudogene TRBV3-2) and TRBJ2-2; 7 bases map to TRBD1. This CDR3 has 15 residues. CDR1 is LGHDT, CDR2 YNNKEL, per germline (reference sequence). J lost 3 bases, V lost 4 bases, and 5 bases had no gene match. The CDR3 DNA sequence: TGTGCCAGCAGCCCGACAGGGTGGGACACCGGGGAGCTGTTTTTT. This sequence encodes CASSPTGWDTGELFF.

The chain combines TRBV7-2 with TRBJ2-2, with D possibly TRBD2 on 6 matching bases. Per germline, CDR1 SGHTA and CDR2 FQGNSA. V was pared by 5 bases and J by 1 base, with 8 bases between. CDR3 length equals 14 residues. The CDR3, as DNA: TGTGCCAGCAGCGTGGGACTGAACACCGGGGAGCTGTTTTTT. The encoded protein is CASSVGLNTGELFF.

Comment on this clone: Other nucleotide sequences from this sample produce the same CDR3. The chain employs TRBV6-5 and TRBJ2-7, with TRBD2 as a possible D gene (5 bases). This CDR3 spans 13 amino acids. V was cut by 9 bases and J by 0 bases, with 12 bases left in between. CDR1 and CDR2 from the germline V gene are MNHEY and SVGAGI. In nucleotides, the CDR3 is TGTGCCAGTAGTCGCGGGCCCTCCTACGAGCAGTACTTC. Its protein is CASSRGPSYEQYF.

The CDR3 loop is CATSDHRTGTGELFF. As DNA, the CDR3 is TGTGCCACCAGTGATCACAGGACAGGGACCGGGGAGCTGTTTTTT. This chain links TRBV24-1 with TRBJ2-2; 8 bases map to TRBD1. The CDR3 runs to 15 residues. The V and J ends lost 3 bases and 5 bases, in that order; junction bases with no gene match: 4. Germline V CDR1 and CDR2: KGHDR, SFDVKD.

The chain combines TRBV6-5 with TRBJ2-7; TRBD1 matches at 10 bases. The CDR3 sequence is 14 residues long. With V trimmed by 1 base and J by 6 bases, 3 bases remained unmatched. Looked up from germline, CDR1 is MNHEY and CDR2 is SVGAGI. CDR3 residues: CASSYLGTGVEQYF. DNA for the CDR3: TGTGCCAGCAGTTACTTAGGGACAGGGGTCGAGCAGTACTTC.

This chain connects TRBV2 to TRBJ1-4; TRBD1 is a possible D gene (5 bases). This CDR3 is built from 16 residues. V lost 6 bases and J lost 7, with 21 bases in between. Germline CDR1 is SNHLY and CDR2 is FYNNEI. The CDR3 DNA is TGTGCCAGCAGCGCACAAGGGGCCGGAGGGGTTGAAAAACTGTTTTTT. It codes for CASSAQGAGGVEKLFF.

The rearrangement uses TRBV3-1 (or the pseudogene TRBV3-2) and TRBJ1-2; the match to TRBD1 covers 9 bases. Germline assignment: CDR1 LGHDT and CDR2 YNNKEL (reference sequence). V lost 3 bases to trimming and J lost 8 bases; unmatched junction nucleotides: 10. There are 15 residues in the CDR3. CDR3 nucleotide sequence: TGTGCCAGCAGCCATGATCGGACAGGGGTGGAGGGCTACACCTTC. It specifies CASSHDRTGVEGYTF.

This chain joins TRBV6-2 or TRBV6-3 and TRBJ2-2; D is perhaps TRBD2 (6 bases). The V and J ends lost 5 bases and 13 bases respectively, with 20 bases between them. The length of the CDR3 is 14 residues. Germline V CDR1 and CDR2: MNHEY, SVGEGT. The DNA for the CDR3 is TGTGCCAGCAGTACTCCGCGGCAGGGACTGTGGCTGTTTTTT. It yields the protein CASSTPRQGLWLFF.